The clone carrying this TCR beta chain appeared a few times. Its target is unknown. Data came from immunoSEQ multiplex PCR; TCRdb stores just in-frame clones and leaves some out. The data show about 150,000 clones, with around 90% seen just once and 1.9% held by the top ten. CDR3 length: 13 residues. Trimming shortened V by 5 bases and J by 6 bases, and 14 bases separated the two germline ends. Germline V lookup: CDR1 MNHEY, CDR2 SVGAGI. The sample belongs to a study of T cell responses to AZD1222 COVID-19 vaccine. The study, taken as a whole, reports: Spike regions recognized by vaccine-associated CD4 TCRs spanned the protein, led by 160-218 and 743-854. Reports indicate that nearly half of spike-specific TCRs are directed at unmutated variant regions.

The sequence came from an adult who received the AZD1222 COVID-19 vaccine. V is TRBV6-5 and J is TRBJ2-7; weak D call: TRBD2 (6 bases). The starting material was peripheral blood, obtained 28 days after the second AZD1222 dose. In nucleotides, the CDR3 is TGTGCCAGCAGTCCGTTCATGGGAGGCGAGCAGTACTTC. Its translation is CASSPFMGGEQYF.